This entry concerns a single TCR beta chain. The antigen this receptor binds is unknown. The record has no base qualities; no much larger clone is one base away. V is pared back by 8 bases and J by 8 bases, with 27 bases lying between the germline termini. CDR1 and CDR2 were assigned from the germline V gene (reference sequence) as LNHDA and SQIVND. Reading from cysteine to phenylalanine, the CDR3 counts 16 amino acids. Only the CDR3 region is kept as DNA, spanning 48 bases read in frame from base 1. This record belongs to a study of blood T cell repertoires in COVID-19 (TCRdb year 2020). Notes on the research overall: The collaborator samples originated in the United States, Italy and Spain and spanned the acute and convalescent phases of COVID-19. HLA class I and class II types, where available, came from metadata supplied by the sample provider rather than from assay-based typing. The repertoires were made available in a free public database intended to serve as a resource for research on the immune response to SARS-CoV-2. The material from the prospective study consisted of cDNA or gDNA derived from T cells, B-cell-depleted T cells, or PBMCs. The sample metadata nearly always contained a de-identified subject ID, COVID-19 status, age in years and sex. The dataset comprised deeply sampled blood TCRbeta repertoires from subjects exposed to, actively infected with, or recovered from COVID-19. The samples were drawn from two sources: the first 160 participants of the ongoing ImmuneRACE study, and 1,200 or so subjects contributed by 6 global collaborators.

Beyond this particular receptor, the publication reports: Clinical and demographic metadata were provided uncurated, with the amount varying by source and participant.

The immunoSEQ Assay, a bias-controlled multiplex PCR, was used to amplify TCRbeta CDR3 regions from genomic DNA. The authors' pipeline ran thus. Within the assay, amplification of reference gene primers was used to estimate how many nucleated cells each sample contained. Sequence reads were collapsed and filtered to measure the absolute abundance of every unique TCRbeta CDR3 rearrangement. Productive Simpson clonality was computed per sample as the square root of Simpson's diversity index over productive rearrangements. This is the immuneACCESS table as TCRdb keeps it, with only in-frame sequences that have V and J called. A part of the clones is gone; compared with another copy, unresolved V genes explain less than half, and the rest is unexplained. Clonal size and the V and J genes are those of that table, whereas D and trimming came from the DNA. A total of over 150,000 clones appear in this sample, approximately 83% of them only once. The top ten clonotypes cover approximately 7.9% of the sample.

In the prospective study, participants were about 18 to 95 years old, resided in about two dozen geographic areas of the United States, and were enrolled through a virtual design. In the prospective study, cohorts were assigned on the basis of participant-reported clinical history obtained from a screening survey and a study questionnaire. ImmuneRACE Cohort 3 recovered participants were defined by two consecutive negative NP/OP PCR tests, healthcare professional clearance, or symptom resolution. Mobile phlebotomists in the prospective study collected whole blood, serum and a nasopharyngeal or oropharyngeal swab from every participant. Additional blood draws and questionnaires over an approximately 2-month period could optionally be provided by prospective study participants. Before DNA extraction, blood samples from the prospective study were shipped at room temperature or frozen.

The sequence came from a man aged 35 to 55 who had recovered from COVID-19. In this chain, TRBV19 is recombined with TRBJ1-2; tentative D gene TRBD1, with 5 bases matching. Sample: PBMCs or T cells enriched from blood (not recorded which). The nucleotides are TGTGCCAGTGATCGCGGCTGGGGCAGGGATTTTGCCGGCTACACCTTC. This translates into CASDRGWGRDFAGYTF.